The clone carrying this TCR beta chain has more than one count but fewer than ten. The antigen is undetermined. Other DNA sequences in this sample translate to the same CDR3. This specimen belongs to a study of cytomegalovirus exposure and HLA in healthy donors. Findings of the study overall: Among TCR beta chains, those listed as cytomegalovirus-associated numbered approximately 150.

Primers: 60 Vbeta forward and 13 Jbeta reverse. Clones were read by immunoSEQ multiplex PCR, and TCRdb kept only the in-frame ones, dropping some. The repertoire includes about 95,000 clones, nearly 80% of them detected once, and roughly 4.3% sits in the top ten. In germline, CDR1 is SGHTA, CDR2 FQGTGA. The V gene lost 6 bases and the J gene lost 3 bases, with 10 bases spanning the gap. The CDR3 runs to 13 residues. The source material was PBMCs. The J gene is TRBJ2-3, the V gene TRBV7-3; D not certain. This receptor was identified in a woman aged 40 to 50 in good health and CMV-seropositive. CDR3 protein: CASSLTGTDTQYF. DNA of the CDR3: TGTGCCAGCAGTTTGACTGGGACAGATACGCAGTATTTT.